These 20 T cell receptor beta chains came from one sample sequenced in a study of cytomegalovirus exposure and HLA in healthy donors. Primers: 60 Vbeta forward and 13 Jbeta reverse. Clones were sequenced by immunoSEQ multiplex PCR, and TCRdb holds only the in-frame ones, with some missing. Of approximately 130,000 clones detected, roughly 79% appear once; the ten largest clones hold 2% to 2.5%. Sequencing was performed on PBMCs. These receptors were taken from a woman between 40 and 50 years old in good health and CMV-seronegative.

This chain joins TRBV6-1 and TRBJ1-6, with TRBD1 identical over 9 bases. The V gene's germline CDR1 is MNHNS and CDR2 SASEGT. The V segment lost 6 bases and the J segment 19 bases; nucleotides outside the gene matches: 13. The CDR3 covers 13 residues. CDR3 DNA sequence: TGTGCCAGCAGAGAGGGGGGGGACAGGGAGGAACACTTT. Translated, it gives CASREGGDREEHF.

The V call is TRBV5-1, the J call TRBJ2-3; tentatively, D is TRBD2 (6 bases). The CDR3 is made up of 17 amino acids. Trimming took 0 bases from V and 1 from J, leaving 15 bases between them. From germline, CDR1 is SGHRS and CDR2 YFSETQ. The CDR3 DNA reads TGCGCCAGCAGCTTGGGGGCTAGCGTTGGTGGCACAGATACGCAGTATTTT. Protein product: CASSLGASVGGTDTQYF.

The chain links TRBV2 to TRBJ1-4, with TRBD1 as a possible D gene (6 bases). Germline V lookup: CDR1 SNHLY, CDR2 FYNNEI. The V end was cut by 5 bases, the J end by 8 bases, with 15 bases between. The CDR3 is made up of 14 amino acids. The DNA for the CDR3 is TGTGCCAGCAGTTTACAGGGTGGGGAAGAAAAACTGTTTTTT. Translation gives CASSLQGGEEKLFF. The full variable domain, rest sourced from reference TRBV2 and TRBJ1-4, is EPEVTQTPSHQVTQMGQEVILRCVPISNHLYFYWYRQILGQKVEFLVSFYNNEISEKSEIFDDQFSVERPDGSNFTLKIRSTKLEDSAMYFCASSLQGGEEKLFFGSGTQLSVL.

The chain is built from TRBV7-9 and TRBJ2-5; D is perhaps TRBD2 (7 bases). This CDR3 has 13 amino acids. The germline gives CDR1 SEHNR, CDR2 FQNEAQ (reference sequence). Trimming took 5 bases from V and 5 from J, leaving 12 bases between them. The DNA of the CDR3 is TGTGCCAGCAGCCTAGGGGGGGGCGAGACCCAGTACTTC. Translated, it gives CASSLGGGETQYF.

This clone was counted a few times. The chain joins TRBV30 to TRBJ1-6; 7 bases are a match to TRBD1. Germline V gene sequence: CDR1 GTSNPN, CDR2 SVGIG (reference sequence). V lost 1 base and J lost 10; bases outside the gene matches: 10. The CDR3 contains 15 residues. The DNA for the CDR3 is TGTGCCTGGAGTGAATTAGACAGGGATGGGTCACCCCTCCACTTT. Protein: CAWSELDRDGSPLHF.

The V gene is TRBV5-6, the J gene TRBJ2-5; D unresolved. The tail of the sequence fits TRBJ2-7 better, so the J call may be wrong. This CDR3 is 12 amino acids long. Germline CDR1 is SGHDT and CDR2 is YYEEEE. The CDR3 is CASSLESYEQYF. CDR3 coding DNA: TGTGCCAGCAGCTTGGAGAGCTACGAGCAGTACTTC.

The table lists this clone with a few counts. CDR3 loop: CASSRGFTEAFF. The CDR3 DNA reads as TGCGCCAGCAGCAGGGGCTTCACTGAAGCTTTCTTT. The chain uses TRBV5-1 and TRBJ1-1, with D tentatively TRBD1 (5 bases). There are 12 residues in the CDR3. Between the trimmed V and J ends, which lost 4 bases and 4 bases, there was a span of 8 bases. Germline loops: CDR1 SGHRS, CDR2 YFSETQ.

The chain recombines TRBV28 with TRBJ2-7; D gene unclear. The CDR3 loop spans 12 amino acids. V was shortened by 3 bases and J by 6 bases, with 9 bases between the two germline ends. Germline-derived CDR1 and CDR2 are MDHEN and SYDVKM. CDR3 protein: CASSLRNGEQYF. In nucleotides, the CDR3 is TGTGCCAGCAGTTTGAGGAATGGCGAGCAGTACTTC. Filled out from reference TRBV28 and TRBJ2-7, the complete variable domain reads DVKVTQSSRYLVKRTGEKVFLECVQDMDHENMFWYRQDPGLGLRLIYFSYDVKMKEKGDIPEGYSVSREKKERFSLILESASTNQTSMYLCASSLRNGEQYFGPGTRLTVT.

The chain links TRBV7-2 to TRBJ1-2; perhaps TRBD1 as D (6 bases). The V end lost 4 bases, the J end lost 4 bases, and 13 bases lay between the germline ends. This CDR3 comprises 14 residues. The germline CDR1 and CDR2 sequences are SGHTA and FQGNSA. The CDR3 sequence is CASSSLDSLYGYTF. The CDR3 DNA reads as TGTGCCAGCAGCTCCTTGGACAGTCTCTATGGCTACACCTTC.

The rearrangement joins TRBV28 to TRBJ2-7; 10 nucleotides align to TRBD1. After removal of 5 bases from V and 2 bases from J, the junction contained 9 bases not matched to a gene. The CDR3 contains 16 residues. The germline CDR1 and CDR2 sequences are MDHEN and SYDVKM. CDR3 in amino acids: CASSEPGTGAPYEQYF. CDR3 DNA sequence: TGTGCCAGCAGTGAACCCGGGACAGGGGCCCCCTACGAGCAGTACTTC.

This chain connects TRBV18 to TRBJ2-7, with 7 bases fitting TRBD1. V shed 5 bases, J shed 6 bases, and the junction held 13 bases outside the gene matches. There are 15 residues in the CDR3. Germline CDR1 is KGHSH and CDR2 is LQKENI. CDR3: CASSEKAGGKAEQYF. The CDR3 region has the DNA TGTGCCAGCTCAGAAAAGGCAGGGGGTAAGGCCGAGCAGTACTTC.

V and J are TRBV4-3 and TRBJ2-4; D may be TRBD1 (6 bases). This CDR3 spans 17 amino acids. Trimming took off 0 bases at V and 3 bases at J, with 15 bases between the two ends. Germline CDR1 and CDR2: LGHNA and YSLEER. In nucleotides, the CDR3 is TGCGCCAGCAGCCAAGATGACACAGGGCTGGACAAAAACATTCAGTACTTC. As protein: CASSQDDTGLDKNIQYF.

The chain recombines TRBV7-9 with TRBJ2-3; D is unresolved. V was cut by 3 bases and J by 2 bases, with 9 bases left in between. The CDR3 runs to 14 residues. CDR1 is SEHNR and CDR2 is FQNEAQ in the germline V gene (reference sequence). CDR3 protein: CASSFDTNTDTQYF. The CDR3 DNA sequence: TGTGCCAGCAGCTTCGACACGAACACAGATACGCAGTATTTT.

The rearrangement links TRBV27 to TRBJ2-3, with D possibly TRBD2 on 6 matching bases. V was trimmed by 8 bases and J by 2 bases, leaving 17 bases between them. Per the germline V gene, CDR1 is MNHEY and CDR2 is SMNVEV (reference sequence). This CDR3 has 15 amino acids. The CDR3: CASGAISGYTDTQYF. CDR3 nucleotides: TGTGCCAGCGGTGCGATTAGCGGATACACAGATACGCAGTATTTT.

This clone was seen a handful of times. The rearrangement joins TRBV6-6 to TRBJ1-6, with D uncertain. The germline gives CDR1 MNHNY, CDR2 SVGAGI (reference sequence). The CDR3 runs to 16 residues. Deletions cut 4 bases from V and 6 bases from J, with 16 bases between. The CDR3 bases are TGTGCCAGCAGTTTAGAGGGCAGGCTCATTAATTCACCCCTCCACTTT. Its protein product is CASSLEGRLINSPLHF.

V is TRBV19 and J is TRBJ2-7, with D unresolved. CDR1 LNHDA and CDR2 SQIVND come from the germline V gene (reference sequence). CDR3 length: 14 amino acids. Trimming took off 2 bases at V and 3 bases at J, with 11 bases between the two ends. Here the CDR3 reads CASSIKKTHYEQYF. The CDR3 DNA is TGTGCCAGTAGTATAAAAAAAACTCACTACGAGCAGTACTTC.

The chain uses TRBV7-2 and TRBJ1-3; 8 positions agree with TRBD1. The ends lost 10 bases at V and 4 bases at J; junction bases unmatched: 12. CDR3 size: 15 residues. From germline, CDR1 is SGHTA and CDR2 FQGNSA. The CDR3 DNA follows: TGTGCCACCGCGGCCGACAGGGGCGCGGGAAACACCATATATTTT. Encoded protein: CATAADRGAGNTIYF.

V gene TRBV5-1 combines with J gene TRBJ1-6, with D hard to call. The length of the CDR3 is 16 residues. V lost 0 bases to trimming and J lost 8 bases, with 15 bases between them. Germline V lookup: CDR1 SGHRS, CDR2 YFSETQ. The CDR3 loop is CASSLDGVRDYSPLHF. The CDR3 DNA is TGCGCCAGCAGCTTGGACGGGGTCAGAGATTATTCACCCCTCCACTTT.

The CDR3 region has the DNA TGCGCCAGCAGCTACGGGACTAGCGGGGTTAATGAGCAGTTCTTC. It encodes CASSYGTSGVNEQFF. The rearrangement joins TRBV5-1 to TRBJ2-1; 13 bases map to TRBD2. Trimming took 3 bases from V and 7 from J; bases not matched to a gene: 4. Per the germline V gene, CDR1 is SGHRS and CDR2 is YFSETQ. This CDR3 contains 15 residues.

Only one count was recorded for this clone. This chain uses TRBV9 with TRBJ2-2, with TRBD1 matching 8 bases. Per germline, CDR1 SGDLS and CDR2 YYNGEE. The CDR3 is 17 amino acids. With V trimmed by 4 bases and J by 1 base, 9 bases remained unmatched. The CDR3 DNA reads TGTGCCAGCAGCTCCCGGCCAGGGGGCCGGAACACCGGGGAGCTGTTTTTT. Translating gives CASSSRPGGRNTGELFF.